Below, 14 T cell receptor beta chains from the same sample are listed, as sequenced in a study of shared clonotypes between healthy human individuals. The data were produced by immunoSEQ multiplex PCR, yet TCRdb's version contains in-frame clones alone and is incomplete. The sample has hundreds of thousands of clones, approximately 96% seen once. CD45RO-negative CD8 cells positively selected for CCR7 made up the naive population, which excluded terminally differentiated effector memory CD45RA+ cells. The material sequenced was naive CD8+ T cells sorted from blood. The receptors were sampled from a woman under 40 in good health.

The rearrangement joins TRBV11-2 to TRBJ2-1, with 12 bases that match TRBD2. This CDR3 comprises 14 residues. The V gene's germline CDR1 is SGHAT and CDR2 FQNNGV. Trimming removed 3 bases from V and 8 bases from J; junction bases left unmatched: 2. This CDR3 is CASSLTSGSDEQFF. The DNA for the CDR3 is TGTGCCAGCAGCTTGACTAGCGGGAGCGATGAGCAGTTCTTC.

The V and J genes are TRBV27 and TRBJ1-4, with a weak D call TRBD1 (6 bases). With 6 bases removed from V and 7 bases from J, the gap between germline ends came to 18 bases. CDR3 length: 15 residues. Germline-derived CDR1 and CDR2 are MNHEY and SMNVEV (reference sequence). The CDR3 sequence: CASRESGTWGEKLFF. The CDR3 DNA is TGTGCCAGCAGAGAATCCGGGACATGGGGTGAAAAACTGTTTTTT.

The genes are TRBV27 and TRBJ2-7, with D possibly matching TRBD1 (5 bases). Trimming removed 5 bases from V and 2 bases from J, with 13 bases in between. CDR3 length equals 14 residues. Germline lookup yields CDR1 MNHEY and CDR2 SMNVEV (reference sequence). CDR3 sequence reads: CASSKEAGTYEQYF. CDR3 nucleotides: TGTGCCAGCAGTAAAGAGGCAGGGACCTACGAGCAGTACTTC.

This clone showed up just once. The V gene is TRBV10-3, the J gene TRBJ2-5; a weak D match, TRBD1 (6 bases). Germline V gives CDR1 ENHRY, CDR2 SYGVKD. The CDR3 runs 14 residues. The V end was cut by 10 bases, the J end by 5 bases, with 20 bases between. CDR3 DNA: TGTGCCACCTACGCCCCGGGACACGGCGAGACCCAGTACTTC. Residues: CATYAPGHGETQYF.

The rearrangement uses TRBV4-2 and TRBJ2-7, with a possible D match to TRBD1 (5 bases). Trimming took 6 bases from V and 7 from J, leaving 13 bases between them. The CDR3 runs 12 residues. The germline V gene encodes CDR1 LGHNA and CDR2 YNFKEQ. The CDR3 DNA reads TGTGCCAGCAGTCTAGGGGCTACGGAGCAGTACTTC. Translating gives CASSLGATEQYF.

J is TRBJ2-2 and V is TRBV6-6; 11 nucleotides match TRBD2. The CDR3 length is 13 residues. Germline trimming cut 8 bases from V and 4 bases from J; bases unmatched to any gene: 0. The germline CDR1 and CDR2 sequences are MNHNY and SVGAGI (reference sequence). The CDR3 is CASGTSGTGELFF. The CDR3 nucleotides are TGTGCCAGCGGGACTAGCGGCACCGGGGAGCTGTTTTTT.

About this clone itself: Other DNA sequences in the same sample also yield this CDR3. J is TRBJ2-7 and V is TRBV27; D is unclear. V dropped 4 bases and J dropped 0 bases, with 7 bases sitting between them. Germline V lookup: CDR1 MNHEY, CDR2 SMNVEV (reference sequence). This CDR3 is built from 13 residues. The CDR3 coding sequence is TGTGCCAGCAGTTGGGGAACCTCCTACGAGCAGTACTTC. Encoded protein: CASSWGTSYEQYF.

J is TRBJ2-3 and V is TRBV13, with 13 bases lining up with TRBD2. CDR1 PRHDT and CDR2 FYEKMQ come from the germline V gene (reference sequence). V trimming: 7 bases; J trimming: 5 bases; junction bases outside the gene matches: 6. This CDR3 contains 15 residues. CDR3 DNA sequence: TGTGCCAGCAACTCGGGACTAGCGGGAATAGATACGCAGTATTTT. Translation: CASNSGLAGIDTQYF.

The chain carries TRBV29-1 and TRBJ2-7, with D possibly TRBD2 on 6 matching bases. Trimming removed 6 bases at V and 2 bases at J, with 14 bases between. The CDR3 has 13 amino acids. CDR1 and CDR2 from the germline V gene are SQVTM and ANQGSEA. The CDR3 loop is CSVAGTLPYEQYF. For the CDR3, the DNA is TGCAGCGTGGCCGGGACTTTACCCTACGAGCAGTACTTC.

The gene calls are TRBV4-1 and TRBJ2-1; 14 positions match TRBD2. The length of the CDR3 is 14 residues. V lost 4 bases and J lost 7; bases outside the gene matches: 0. Germline CDR1 is MGHRA and CDR2 is YSYEKL. The CDR3 nucleotides are TGCGCCAGCAGCCGGACTAGCGGGAGGAATGAGCAGTTCTTC. Translating it yields CASSRTSGRNEQFF.

The J gene is TRBJ2-7, the V gene TRBV27; TRBD1 matches 11 bases. The CDR3 consists of 14 residues. Trimming took 6 bases from V and 2 from J; bases not matched to a gene: 3. CDR1 and CDR2 from the germline V gene are MNHEY and SMNVEV (reference sequence). The DNA for the CDR3 is TGTGCCAGCAGAAGGGACAGGGGGGCCTACGAGCAGTACTTC. This gives the protein CASRRDRGAYEQYF.

The rearrangement joins TRBV7-9 to TRBJ1-4; a possible D gene is TRBD1 (6 bases). Trimming removed 5 bases at V and 6 bases at J, with 16 bases between. Germline V gene lookup returns CDR1 SEHNR and CDR2 FQNEAQ (reference sequence). CDR3 length equals 15 residues. The CDR3 here is CASSKPRGRYEKLFF. The CDR3 DNA reads as TGTGCCAGCAGCAAGCCCAGGGGTCGGTATGAAAAACTGTTTTTT.

This clone was counted only a few times. The J gene is TRBJ1-2, the V gene TRBV7-9; D not certain. The germline V gene encodes CDR1 SEHNR and CDR2 FQNEAQ (reference sequence). V was clipped by 4 bases and J by 6 bases, with 9 bases between them. CDR3 size: 12 residues. The CDR3 loop reads CASSSSVNGYTF. The CDR3 nucleotides are TGTGCCAGCAGCTCGTCGGTGAATGGCTACACCTTC.

The chain carries TRBV7-9 and TRBJ2-1; D is uncertain. Germline assignment: CDR1 SEHNR and CDR2 FQNEAQ (reference sequence). CDR3 size: 12 residues. V was cut by 1 base and J by 5 bases, with 3 bases left in between. CDR3 loop: CASSLVHNEQFF. The CDR3 region has the DNA TGTGCCAGCAGCTTAGTCCACAATGAGCAGTTCTTC. Drawing the rest from reference TRBV7-9 and TRBJ2-1, the complete variable domain is DTGVSQNPRHKITKRGQNVTFRCDPISEHNRLYWYRQTLGQGPEFLTYFQNEAQLEKSRLLSDRFSAERPKGSFSTLEIQRTEQGDSAMYLCASSLVHNEQFFGPGTRLTVL.